This TCR beta chain was retrieved from a study of radiotherapy plus CTLA-4 blockade in lung cancer. Generated by immunoSEQ multiplex PCR, the TCRdb table keeps only in-frame clones and is missing some. The repertoire holds more than 90,000 clones, with around 88% as singletons. Study-level results: Response, reportedly, was best predicted by interferon-beta along with early blood T cell clone dynamics. There was expansion of tumor-derived TCR clones in blood after radiotherapy plus ipilimumab.

About this clone itself: Its target is unknown.

With 1 base removed from V and 7 bases from J, the gap between germline ends came to 8 bases. The CDR3 loop spans 13 amino acids. CDR1 SGHNT and CDR2 YENEEA come from the germline V gene. The sequencing here drew on peripheral blood, taken from a patient treated with radiotherapy plus ipilimumab. The clonotype was recovered from a human donor with non-small cell lung cancer that progressed on radiotherapy plus ipilimumab. This rearrangement joins TRBV11-3 to TRBJ2-4; TRBD1 is a possible D gene (5 bases). CDR3 in amino acids: CASSLVRGNIQYF. The CDR3, as DNA: TGTGCCAGCAGCTTAGTTAGGGGCAACATTCAGTACTTC.